Below are 26 T cell receptor beta chains sequenced from a single sample in a study of OX40 agonist ivuxolimab in advanced cancers. TCRdb's copy holds only in-frame clones and misses some; the assay was immunoSEQ multiplex PCR. This sample yields 30,000 or so clones, of which around nine tenths are seen a single time; around a quarter belongs to the top ten. The sample consisted of CD4+ or CD8+ T cells sorted from blood, taken in a trial of the OX40 agonist ivuxolimab. These receptors all stem from an adult with an advanced solid tumor such as melanoma, head and neck, liver or kidney cancer.

This chain connects TRBV11-2 to TRBJ2-2, with D uncertain. The CDR3 spans 12 residues. Germline values: CDR1 SGHAT, CDR2 FQNNGV. V lost 1 base and J 6 bases, leaving 3 bases between the germline ends. The CDR3 here is CASSLVPGELFF. CDR3 DNA: TGTGCCAGCAGCTTAGTCCCCGGGGAGCTGTTTTTT.

This chain joins TRBV30 and TRBJ1-5, with 7 bases matching TRBD1. CDR3 length: 15 amino acids. The junction had 3 bases not matched to a gene; V was cut back by 1 base and J by 0 bases. Looked up from germline, CDR1 is GTSNPN and CDR2 is SVGIG (reference sequence). The DNA for the CDR3 is TGTGCCTGGAGTGCGGGACAGTATAGCAATCAGCCCCAGCATTTT. Translation gives CAWSAGQYSNQPQHF.

This chain connects TRBV6-1 to TRBJ2-2; D is ambiguous. Trimming took off 2 bases at V and 6 bases at J, with 10 bases between the two ends. The length of the CDR3 is 14 residues. Germline V gene lookup returns CDR1 MNHNS and CDR2 SASEGT. This CDR3 is CASSELGTAGELFF. The CDR3 DNA follows: TGTGCCAGCAGTGAATTAGGTACGGCCGGGGAGCTGTTTTTT.

This chain links TRBV27 with TRBJ2-1; 7 positions match TRBD2. CDR3 size: 16 residues. V shed 2 bases and J 7 bases; nucleotides not matched to a gene: 11. The V gene's germline CDR1 is MNHEY and CDR2 SMNVEV (reference sequence). Here the CDR3 DNA reads TGTGCCAGCAGTTTAGGGTTGCGGGGGAGGATGAATGAGCAGTTCTTC. It specifies CASSLGLRGRMNEQFF.

The count of this clone is one. This rearrangement joins TRBV4-1 to TRBJ2-7, with 7 bases that match TRBD1. Germline assignment: CDR1 MGHRA and CDR2 YSYEKL. Germline trimming cut 8 bases from V and 4 bases from J; bases unmatched to any gene: 8. CDR3 length equals 13 residues. This chain's CDR3 is CASAEGATYEQYF. Written as DNA, the CDR3 is TGCGCCAGCGCCGAGGGGGCGACGTACGAGCAGTACTTC.

This clone has a handful of counts. The chain combines TRBV6-5 with TRBJ1-2; no reliable D call. The CDR3 totals 14 residues. Germline V gene lookup returns CDR1 MNHEY and CDR2 SVGAGI. The germline V and J ends were trimmed by 5 bases and 4 bases, with 14 bases remaining between them. The CDR3 nucleotides are TGTGCCAGCAGTCACGGTGGCCTCATCTATGGCTACACCTTC. As protein: CASSHGGLIYGYTF.

This chain links TRBV7-8 with TRBJ2-7; the D is unclear. CDR1 SGHVS and CDR2 FQNEAQ come from the germline V gene. V lost 1 base and J lost 4, with 5 bases in between. The CDR3 sequence is 12 residues long. In DNA, the CDR3 is TGTGCCAGCAGCTTAGTGGTTTACGAGCAGTACTTC. Encoded protein: CASSLVVYEQYF.

The genes are TRBV19 and TRBJ1-1; D ambiguous. This CDR3 comprises 12 residues. Germline loops: CDR1 LNHDA, CDR2 SQIVND (reference sequence). V lost 8 bases and J lost 0, with 7 bases in between. CDR3 coding DNA: TGTGCCAGTGCCGGGATGAACACTGAAGCTTTCTTT. This sequence encodes CASAGMNTEAFF. Variable domain in full (rest from reference TRBV19 and TRBJ1-1): DGGITQSPKYLFRKEGQNVTLSCEQNLNHDAMYWYRQDPGQGLRLIYYSQIVNDFQKGDIAEGYSVSREKKESFPLTVTSAQKNPTAFYLCASAGMNTEAFFGQGTRLTVV.

This clone was detected once. The V and J genes are TRBV5-1 and TRBJ1-1; unclear D gene. The V gene lost 2 bases and the J gene lost 1 base, with 6 bases spanning the gap. The CDR3 covers 13 residues. Germline CDR1 SGHRS, CDR2 YFSETQ. The CDR3: CASSFGGNTEAFF. The CDR3 DNA sequence: TGCGCCAGCAGCTTCGGAGGGAACACTGAAGCTTTCTTT.

The chain recombines TRBV27 with TRBJ2-7; D is uncertain. V dropped 4 bases and J dropped 1 base, with 8 bases sitting between them. The CDR3 has 13 amino acids. CDR1 and CDR2 (germline): MNHEY, SMNVEV (reference sequence). In DNA, the CDR3 is TGTGCCAGCAGTTCGGGCAGTTCCTACGAGCAGTACTTC. It is translated as CASSSGSSYEQYF.

This clone was seen only once. The chain uses TRBV19 and TRBJ2-7, with no clear D. Between the trimmed V and J ends, which lost 5 bases and 3 bases, there was a span of 11 bases. Germline V gene data show CDR1 as LNHDA and CDR2 as SQIVND (reference sequence). The CDR3 consists of 13 residues. The CDR3 here is CASSRRAVYEQYF. CDR3 sequence (DNA): TGTGCCAGTAGTCGAAGGGCGGTCTACGAGCAGTACTTC. The full variable domain, in which reference TRBV19 and TRBJ2-7 provide the parts outside the CDR3, is DGGITQSPKYLFRKEGQNVTLSCEQNLNHDAMYWYRQDPGQGLRLIYYSQIVNDFQKGDIAEGYSVSREKKESFPLTVTSAQKNPTAFYLCASSRRAVYEQYFGPGTRLTVT.

The gene calls are TRBV5-1 and TRBJ2-7; 12 positions agree with TRBD1. V lost 4 bases, J lost 5 bases, and 7 bases stayed unmatched. Germline values: CDR1 SGHRS, CDR2 YFSETQ. The CDR3 runs to 15 residues. The CDR3 nucleotides read TGCGCCAGCAGCATGGGGACAGGGGGCAATCACGAGCAGTACTTC. Residues: CASSMGTGGNHEQYF.

This clone was observed a single time. The rearrangement uses TRBV14 and TRBJ1-1; 9 bases are shared with TRBD1. J was trimmed by 1 base and V by 6 bases; bases with no gene match: 9. The CDR3 has 16 amino acids. Germline V gene sequence: CDR1 SGHDN, CDR2 FVKESK. CDR3 sequence: CASRLFGDRENTEAFF. The CDR3 nucleotides are TGTGCCAGCAGACTCTTCGGGGACAGGGAGAACACTGAAGCTTTCTTT. Looking up the rest from reference TRBV14 and TRBJ1-1 gives the full variable domain: EAGVTQFPSHSVIEKGQTVTLRCDPISGHDNLYWYRRVMGKEIKFLLHFVKESKQDESGMPNNRFLAERTGGTYSTLKVQPAELEDSGVYFCASRLFGDRENTEAFFGQGTRLTVV.

The chain joins TRBV7-8 to TRBJ1-2; D is possibly TRBD1 (5 bases). The CDR3 is made up of 15 amino acids. Deletions cut 4 bases from V and 0 bases from J, with 12 bases between. From germline, CDR1 is SGHVS and CDR2 FQNEAQ. CDR3 region: CASSSTDPTNYGYTF. The CDR3, as DNA: TGTGCCAGCAGCTCGACAGATCCCACTAACTATGGCTACACCTTC.

As for this clone: Other DNA variants within this sample encode the same CDR3. The rearrangement joins TRBV6-5 to TRBJ1-2; D gene ambiguous. The CDR3 sequence is 13 residues long. Per germline, CDR1 MNHEY and CDR2 SVGAGI. The germline V and J ends were trimmed by 0 bases and 4 bases, with 6 bases remaining between them. For the CDR3, the DNA is TGTGCCAGCAGTTACTCGGGGAGCTATGGCTACACCTTC. It encodes CASSYSGSYGYTF.

The rearrangement uses TRBV28 and TRBJ2-1; TRBD1 aligns across 8 bases. CDR3 size: 15 residues. V lost 5 bases, J lost 9 bases, and 12 bases stayed unmatched. Germline-derived CDR1 and CDR2 are MDHEN and SYDVKM. The CDR3 region is CASSPETGAALEQFF. The DNA for the CDR3 is TGTGCCAGCAGTCCCGAGACAGGGGCGGCACTTGAGCAGTTCTTC.

This rearrangement joins TRBV6-5 to TRBJ1-1; D is perhaps TRBD1 (5 bases). The CDR3 is made up of 13 amino acids. Germline V lookup: CDR1 MNHEY, CDR2 SVGAGI. V lost 2 bases, J lost 4 bases, and 8 bases lay in between. CDR3 nucleotide sequence: TGTGCCAGCAGTTACCCGGGGGGCACTGAAGCTTTCTTT. Encoded protein: CASSYPGGTEAFF.

This chain connects TRBV10-1 to TRBJ2-1; 10 nucleotides agree with TRBD1. The germline V gene has CDR1 WNHNN and CDR2 SYGVQD (reference sequence). The J segment lost 8 bases and the V segment lost 3 bases, leaving 10 bases of the junction unmatched. The CDR3 is made up of 16 amino acids. The CDR3 sequence is CASSDEGTGASDEQFF. The CDR3 DNA sequence: TGCGCCAGCAGTGATGAGGGGACAGGGGCGTCTGATGAGCAGTTCTTC.

The chain couples TRBV27 to TRBJ2-7; D may be TRBD1 or TRBD2 (5 bases each). The V gene lost 4 bases and the J gene lost 2 bases, with 15 bases spanning the gap. CDR1 MNHEY and CDR2 SMNVEV come from the germline V gene (reference sequence). CDR3 size: 15 residues. CDR3 in DNA: TGTGCCAGCAGTTCGGGGCAGAGCGATCCCTACGAGCAGTACTTC. Protein: CASSSGQSDPYEQYF.

This chain links TRBV27 with TRBJ2-5; 8 nucleotides align to TRBD2. The V gene's germline CDR1 is MNHEY and CDR2 SMNVEV (reference sequence). This CDR3 is 15 amino acids long. V shed 6 bases and J 5 bases; nucleotides not matched to a gene: 11. The CDR3 coding sequence is TGTGCCAGCAGGGGACTAGTAGGGGAATGGGAGACCCAGTACTTC. Translating gives CASRGLVGEWETQYF.

The chain is built from TRBV2 and TRBJ1-6; D remains ambiguous. Looked up from germline, CDR1 is SNHLY and CDR2 is FYNNEI. CDR3 size: 15 residues. The V gene lost 3 bases and the J gene lost 0 bases, with 6 bases spanning the gap. In DNA form, the CDR3 reads TGTGCCAGCAGTGACCAAAGCTCCTATAATTCACCCCTCCACTTT. It codes for CASSDQSSYNSPLHF.

This chain links TRBV2 with TRBJ1-1; D is undetermined. CDR3 length: 14 residues. Germline loops: CDR1 SNHLY, CDR2 FYNNEI. V was trimmed by 2 bases and J by 6 bases, leaving 13 bases between them. CDR3: CASSEYTIEAEAFF. The DNA of the CDR3 is TGTGCCAGCAGTGAATATACCATCGAGGCTGAAGCTTTCTTT.

This rearrangement joins TRBV12-5 to TRBJ2-5, with a possible D match to TRBD2 (5 bases). This CDR3 contains 12 residues. V dropped 5 bases and J dropped 9 bases, with 13 bases sitting between them. The germline CDR1 and CDR2 sequences are LGHNT and FRNRAP. DNA for the CDR3: TGTGCTAGTGGTCCCAAGGAGGTGCCCCAGTACTTC. As protein: CASGPKEVPQYF.

The genes are TRBV30 and TRBJ2-1; D gene uncertain. The V end lost 5 bases, the J end lost 0 bases, and 11 bases lay between the germline ends. Germline values: CDR1 GTSNPN, CDR2 SVGIG (reference sequence). The CDR3 is 14 amino acids. For the CDR3, the DNA is TGTGCCTGGGCCCCCGAGAGCTCCTACAATGAGCAGTTCTTC. Protein product: CAWAPESSYNEQFF.

CDR3 region: CASSSRSGRDHSSYNEQFF. DNA for the CDR3: TGTGCCAGCAGCTCTAGATCGGGCCGGGACCACAGCTCCTACAATGAGCAGTTCTTC. This chain links TRBV11-3 with TRBJ2-1, with D perhaps assigned TRBD1 or TRBD2 (5 bases each). Between the trimmed V and J ends, which lost 4 bases and 0 bases, there was a span of 22 bases. The CDR3 loop spans 19 amino acids. Germline V gene data show CDR1 as SGHNT and CDR2 as YENEEA. The full variable domain, in which reference TRBV11-3 and TRBJ2-1 provide the parts outside the CDR3, is EAGVVQSPRYKIIEKKQPVAFWCNPISGHNTLYWYLQNLGQGPELLIRYENEEAVDDSQLPKDRFSAERLKGVDSTLKIQPAELGDSAVYLCASSSRSGRDHSSYNEQFFGPGTRLTVL.

This chain uses TRBV6-5 with TRBJ1-5; D is uncertain. This CDR3 is built from 12 residues. Germline V lookup: CDR1 MNHEY, CDR2 SVGAGI. The V and J ends lost 9 bases and 3 bases respectively, with 9 bases between them. Here the CDR3 DNA reads TGTGCCAGTGGACCGTTCAATCAGCCCCAGCATTTT. It is translated as CASGPFNQPQHF.